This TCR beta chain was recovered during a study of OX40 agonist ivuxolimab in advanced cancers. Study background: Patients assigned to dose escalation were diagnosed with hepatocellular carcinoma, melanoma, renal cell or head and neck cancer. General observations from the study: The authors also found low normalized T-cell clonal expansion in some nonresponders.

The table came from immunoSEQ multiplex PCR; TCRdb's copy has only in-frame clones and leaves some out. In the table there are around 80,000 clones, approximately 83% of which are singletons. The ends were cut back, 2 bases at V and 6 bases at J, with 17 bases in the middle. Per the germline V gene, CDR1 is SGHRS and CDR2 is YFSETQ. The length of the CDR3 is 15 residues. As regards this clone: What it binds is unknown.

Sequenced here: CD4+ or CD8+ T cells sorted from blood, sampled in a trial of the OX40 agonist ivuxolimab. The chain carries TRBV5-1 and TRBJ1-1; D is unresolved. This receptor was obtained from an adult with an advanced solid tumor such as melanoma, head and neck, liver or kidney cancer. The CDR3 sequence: CASSFTSDGNPEAFF. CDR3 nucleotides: TGCGCCAGCAGCTTTACAAGTGACGGGAATCCTGAAGCTTTCTTT. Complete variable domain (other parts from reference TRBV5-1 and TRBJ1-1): KAGVTQTPRYLIKTRGQQVTLSCSPISGHRSVSWYQQTPGQGLQFLFEYFSETQRNKGNFPGRFSGRQFSNSRSEMNVSTLELGDSALYLCASSFTSDGNPEAFFGQGTRLTVV.